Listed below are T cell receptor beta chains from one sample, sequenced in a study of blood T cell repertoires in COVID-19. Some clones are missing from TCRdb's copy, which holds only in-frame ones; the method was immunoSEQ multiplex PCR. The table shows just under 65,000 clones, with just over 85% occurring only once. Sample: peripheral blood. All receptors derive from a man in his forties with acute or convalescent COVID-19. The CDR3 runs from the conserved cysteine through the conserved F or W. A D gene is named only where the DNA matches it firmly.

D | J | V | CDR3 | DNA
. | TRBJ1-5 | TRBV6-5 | CASSYSRGQPQHF | TGTGCCAGCAGTTACTCCAGAGGTCAGCCCCAGCATTTT
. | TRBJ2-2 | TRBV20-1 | CSASPRNTGELFF | TGCAGTGCTAGTCCCAGGAACACCGGGGAGCTGTTTTTT
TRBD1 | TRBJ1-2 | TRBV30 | CAWSPGQGHGYTF | TGTGCCTGGAGCCCCGGACAGGGCCATGGCTACACCTTC
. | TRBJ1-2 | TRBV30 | CAWSVQGGNYGYTF | TGTGCCTGGAGTGTCCAGGGAGGAAACTATGGCTACACCTTC
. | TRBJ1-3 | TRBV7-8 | CASSLHGNTIYF | TGTGCCAGCAGCTTACACGGGAACACCATATATTTT
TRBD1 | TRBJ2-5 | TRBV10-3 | CAISPGQGNLKTQYF | TGTGCCATCAGTCCGGGACAGGGCAACTTGAAGACCCAGTACTTC
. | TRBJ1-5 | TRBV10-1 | CASPAGRGNQPQHF | TGCGCCAGCCCCGCAGGCAGGGGCAATCAGCCCCAGCATTTT
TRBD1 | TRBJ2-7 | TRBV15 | CATSRDLGQAWDEQYF | TGTGCCACCAGCAGAGATTTGGGACAGGCTTGGGACGAGCAGTACTTC
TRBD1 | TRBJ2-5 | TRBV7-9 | CASSLKGAGTQYF | TGTGCCAGCAGCTTAAAGGGGGCAGGGACCCAGTACTTC
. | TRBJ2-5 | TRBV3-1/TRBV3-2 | CASSQDARSSAQYF | TGTGCCAGCAGCCAAGATGCCCGGTCCTCCGCCCAGTACTTC
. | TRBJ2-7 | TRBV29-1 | CSVEASSYEQYF | TGCAGCGTTGAGGCTAGCTCCTACGAGCAGTACTTC
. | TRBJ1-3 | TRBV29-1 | CSVTGTQGGNTIYF | TGCAGCGTTACCGGGACTCAAGGGGGAAACACCATATATTTT
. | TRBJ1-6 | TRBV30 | CAWSLSNSPLHF | TGTGCCTGGAGTCTATCGAATTCACCCCTCCACTTT
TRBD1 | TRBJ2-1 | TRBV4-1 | CASSQDPGQGLNNEQFF | TGCGCCAGCAGCCAAGATCCGGGACAGGGGCTTAACAATGAGCAGTTCTTC
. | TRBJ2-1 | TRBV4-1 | CASSHRLMMEQFF | TGCGCCAGCAGCCACCGACTGATGATGGAGCAGTTCTTC